The clone carrying this T cell receptor beta chain showed up just once. This specimen comes from a study of blood T cell repertoires in COVID-19. Study summary: Samples taken during acute and convalescent COVID-19 were collected in the United States, Italy and Spain.

Germline CDR1 and CDR2: DFQATT and SNEGSKA (reference sequence). J was trimmed by 11 bases and V by 6 bases; bases with no gene match: 7. The CDR3 consists of 11 residues. Authors' data handling: Using reference gene primer amplification, nucleated cell counts were estimated. Clones were read by immunoSEQ multiplex PCR, and TCRdb kept only the in-frame ones, dropping some. The V and J calls and clone size are taken from that table; D and trimming were inferred from the DNA. The sample yields roughly 190,000 clones, about four fifths seen once. Sequenced material: peripheral blood. The source of this sequence is a woman between 65 and 79 years old with active or convalescent COVID-19. The chain couples TRBV20-1 to TRBJ1-1; 9 positions match TRBD1. The CDR3 region is CSARRTGDAFF. Written as DNA, the CDR3 is TGCAGTGCCAGACGGACAGGGGATGCTTTCTTT.